This entry concerns a single T cell receptor (beta chain). This entry is derived from a study of response to subunit inactivated influenza vaccine. One entry per CDR3 protein, called by TCRdb with MiXCR from the RT-PCR reads. The data contain around 600,000 distinct CDR3 sequences, over 9% of them singletons. V shed 4 bases and J shed 5 bases, with 19 bases lying between them. In germline, CDR1 is KGHDR, CDR2 SFDVKD. The CDR3 is made up of 16 amino acids. The same data also contributed to another study, on T cells expressing NK-cell markers. That source adds: The TCR beta cDNA came from 5'RACE template switching with UMIs. The authors derived TCR beta repertoires from sorted CD3+CD56+NKG2C+, CD3+CD56+NKG2C- and CD3+CD56-NKG2C+ T cells.

Sequencing used PBMCs from blood, obtained on the day of vaccination. This sequence was found in a middle-aged man who received an inactivated influenza vaccine. The chain uses TRBV24-1 and TRBJ2-5, with D perhaps given as TRBD1 or TRBD2 (5 bases each). The CDR3 region is CATSDRSLGGVETQYF. For the CDR3, the DNA is TGTGCCACCAGTGACCGGAGCCTTGGGGGAGTGGAGACCCAGTACTTC.